This T cell receptor (beta chain) was sequenced for a study of tumor-infiltrating lymphocytes in primary liver carcinoma. As concerns this clonotype: Since no conserved phenylalanine or tryptophan closes the CDR3, a read error is the likely cause.

The CDR3 has 13 residues. Germline loops: CDR1 MNHEY, CDR2 SVGEGT. V gave up 9 bases and J gave up 0 bases, with 12 bases separating them. Scientists recovered RNA and DNA together from approximately 20-30 mg of unsorted bulk tissue. Chronic HBV infection, untreated so far, was present in the patients. Using a constant-region primer together with ProtoScript II reverse transcriptase, TCR beta cDNA was made from around 500 ng of total RNA. It was through three nested multiplex PCR rounds of slightly modified ARM-PCR that TCR beta libraries arose. Running around 9 cycles apiece, the first two PCR rounds relied on TRBV1-TRBV30 forward primers together with a C-beta reverse primer. TCRdb re-called the multiplex PCR reads with MiXCR, one entry per CDR3 protein. The repertoire holds just under 55,000 distinct CDR3 sequences, with 60% to 75% as singletons.

The specimen was liver tumor tissue from sampling region 2. Subset described: tumor region T2, inferior pole. This chain joins TRBV6-2 or TRBV6-3 and TRBJ2-7; a possible D gene is TRBD2 (6 bases). The receptor's source is a man in his forties with primary liver carcinoma and hepatitis B virus infection. Here the CDR3 DNA reads TGTGCCAGTACTAGCTGGAACTCCTACGAGCAGTACCTC. Translation: CASTSWNSYEQYL.